This entry lists 7 T cell receptor beta chains sequenced from one sample in a study of CD8+ T cells in alopecia areata. Extraction and reverse transcription of RNA yielded cDNA as the sequencing template. Generated by immunoSEQ multiplex PCR, the TCRdb table keeps only in-frame clones and is missing some. The sample carries 50,000 to 65,000 clones, 40% to 55% recorded once. Treatment specified: oral pan-JAK inhibitor, 5-10 mg twice daily. This sample comprised CD8+ T cells sorted from blood, obtained between weeks 36 and 40, from a patient treated with tofacitinib. The receptors were gathered from a human donor with alopecia areata.

The chain combines TRBV10-3 with TRBJ2-5; unclear D gene. Trimming stripped 5 bases from V and 2 bases from J, with 15 bases between. CDR1 and CDR2 from the germline V gene are ENHRY and SYGVKD. The CDR3 loop spans 15 amino acids. The CDR3 loop is CAISPVGRLQETQYF. Written as DNA, the CDR3 is TGTGCCATCAGTCCAGTGGGTCGGCTACAAGAGACCCAGTACTTC.

The rearrangement joins TRBV30 to TRBJ1-5, with D unclear. The CDR3 is made up of 8 amino acids. Germline lookup yields CDR1 GTSNPN and CDR2 SVGIG (reference sequence). V lost 7 bases, J lost 10 bases, and 5 bases lay in between. Written as DNA, the CDR3 is TGTGCCTCCCCTCCCCAGCATTTT. The encoded protein is CASPPQHF.

The gene calls are TRBV5-6 and TRBJ2-1; D is perhaps TRBD1 or TRBD2 (5 bases each). Germline values: CDR1 SGHDT, CDR2 YYEEEE. The CDR3 length is 13 residues. The germline V and J ends were trimmed by 2 bases and 6 bases, with 9 bases remaining between them. The chain's CDR3 is CASSLGAGNEQFF. The DNA for the CDR3 is TGTGCCAGCAGCTTAGGGGCGGGCAATGAGCAGTTCTTC.

In its sample, this clone was seen a few times. V usage is TRBV9 and J usage is TRBJ2-7, with 8 nucleotides matching TRBD2. CDR3 length: 17 residues. V shed 4 bases, J shed 2 bases, and the junction held 14 bases outside the gene matches. Looked up from germline, CDR1 is SGDLS and CDR2 is YYNGEE. The CDR3 sequence: CASSPLGIAGPTYEQYF. The CDR3 coding sequence is TGTGCCAGCAGCCCCCTGGGGATAGCGGGGCCTACCTACGAGCAGTACTTC.

In its sample, this clone was seen a few times. The chain is built from TRBV6-5 and TRBJ2-1, with D possibly being TRBD2 (5 bases). V was trimmed by 6 bases and J by 9 bases, leaving 18 bases between them. The length of the CDR3 is 14 residues. The germline CDR1 and CDR2 sequences are MNHEY and SVGAGI. CDR3 protein: CASSYTEGWSEQFF. DNA of the CDR3: TGTGCCAGCAGCTACACTGAGGGCTGGAGTGAGCAGTTCTTC.

The CDR3 nucleotides are TGTGCCAGCAGTGAATCCGGCGGGTATGGGGAGCTGTTTTTT. This encodes CASSESGGYGELFF. The chain uses TRBV25-1 and TRBJ2-2; D is possibly TRBD2 (5 bases). V was clipped by 1 base and J by 8 bases, with 11 bases between them. Germline CDR1 and CDR2: MGHDK and SYGVNS. There are 14 residues in the CDR3.

V is TRBV29-1 and J is TRBJ2-1; tentatively, D is TRBD2 (6 bases). Germline V gene data show CDR1 as SQVTM and CDR2 as ANQGSEA. Trimming stripped 8 bases from V and 5 bases from J, with 16 bases between. The CDR3 runs to 13 residues. The CDR3: CSLEAGRHNEQFF. In DNA, the CDR3 is TGCAGCCTAGAGGCGGGACGACACAATGAGCAGTTCTTC.